This entry concerns a single T cell receptor beta chain. Its matching antigen is unknown. The entry originates in a study of response to subunit inactivated influenza vaccine. Study-level results: T cells newly recruited by each seasonal influenza vaccination are few, the authors suggested.

TCRdb reprocessed the RT-PCR reads with MiXCR, giving one entry per CDR3 protein. The table lists 610,000 or so distinct CDR3 sequences, 14% of them singletons. With 1 base removed from V and 5 bases from J, the gap between germline ends came to 12 bases. This CDR3 is built from 14 residues. Germline V CDR1 and CDR2: MNHEY, SMNVEV (reference sequence). The clonotype comes from a man between 50 and 59 years old who received an inactivated influenza vaccine. Sample: PBMCs from blood, taken about 11 days after vaccination. The chain combines TRBV27 with TRBJ2-7; the D gene is possibly TRBD1 (5 bases). Here the CDR3 reads CASSLWAEGDEQYF. The CDR3 DNA sequence: TGTGCCAGCAGTTTATGGGCAGAAGGGGACGAGCAGTACTTC.